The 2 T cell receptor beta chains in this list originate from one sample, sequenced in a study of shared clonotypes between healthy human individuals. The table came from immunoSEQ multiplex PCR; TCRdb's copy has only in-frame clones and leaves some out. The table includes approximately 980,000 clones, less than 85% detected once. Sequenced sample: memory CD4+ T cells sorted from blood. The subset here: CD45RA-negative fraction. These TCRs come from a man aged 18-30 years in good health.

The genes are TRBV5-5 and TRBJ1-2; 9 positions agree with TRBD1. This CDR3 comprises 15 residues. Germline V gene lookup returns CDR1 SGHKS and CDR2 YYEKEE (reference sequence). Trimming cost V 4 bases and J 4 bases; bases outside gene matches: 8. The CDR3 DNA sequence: TGTGCCAGCAGCGAGGCCGGGACAGGGATCTATGGCTACACCTTC. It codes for CASSEAGTGIYGYTF.

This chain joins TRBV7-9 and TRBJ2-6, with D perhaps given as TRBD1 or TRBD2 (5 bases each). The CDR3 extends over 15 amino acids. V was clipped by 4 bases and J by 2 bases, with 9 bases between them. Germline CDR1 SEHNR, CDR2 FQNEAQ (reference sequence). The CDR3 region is CASSSSGPGANVLTF. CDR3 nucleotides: TGTGCCAGCAGCTCATCGGGACCTGGGGCCAACGTCCTGACTTTC.